This entry describes one T cell receptor beta chain. This entry comes from a study of T cells after somatic rescue of genetic block. The CDR3 covers 15 residues. V lost 4 bases, J lost 6 bases, and 5 bases stayed unmatched. CDR1 and CDR2 from the germline V gene are SGHTS and YDEGEE. This table comes from immunoSEQ multiplex PCR, and its TCRdb copy is limited to in-frame clones, with some not included. The table records under 150,000 clones, 80% to 95% of them present only once. Sequencing was carried out using peripheral blood mononuclear cells (PBMCs). The chain couples TRBV5-8 to TRBJ1-4; 11 bases fit TRBD1. This receptor was taken from a woman aged 18-30 years. The chain's CDR3 is CASSLGTGGDEKLFF. In DNA, the CDR3 is TGTGCCAGCAGCCTGGGGACAGGGGGGGATGAAAAACTGTTTTTT.